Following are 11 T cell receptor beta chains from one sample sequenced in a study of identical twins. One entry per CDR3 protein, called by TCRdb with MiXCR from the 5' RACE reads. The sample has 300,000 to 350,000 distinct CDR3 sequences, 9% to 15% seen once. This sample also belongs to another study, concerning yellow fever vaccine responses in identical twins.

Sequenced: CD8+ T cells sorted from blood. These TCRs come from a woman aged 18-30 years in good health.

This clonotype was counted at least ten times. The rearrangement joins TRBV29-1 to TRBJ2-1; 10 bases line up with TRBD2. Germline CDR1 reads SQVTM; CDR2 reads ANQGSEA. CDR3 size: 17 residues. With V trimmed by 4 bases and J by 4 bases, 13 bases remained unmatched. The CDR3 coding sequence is TGCAGCGTTGCCCCTAGCGGGAGTGGTTTAGGTTACAATGAGCAGTTCTTC. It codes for CSVAPSGSGLGYNEQFF.

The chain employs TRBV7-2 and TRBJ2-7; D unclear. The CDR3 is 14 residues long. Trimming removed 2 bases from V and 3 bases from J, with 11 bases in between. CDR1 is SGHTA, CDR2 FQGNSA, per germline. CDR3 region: CASSLRRKGYEQYV. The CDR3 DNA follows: TGTGCCAGCAGCTTAAGACGGAAAGGCTACGAGCAGTACGTC.

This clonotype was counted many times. In nucleotides, the CDR3 is TGTGCCAGCGGAGTTCCGGCAGATACGCAGTATTTT. Its protein product is CASGVPADTQYF. The rearrangement uses TRBV12-3 or TRBV12-4 and TRBJ2-3, with D hard to call. The CDR3 covers 12 residues. Trimming shortened V by 8 bases and J by 4 bases, and 10 bases separated the two germline ends.

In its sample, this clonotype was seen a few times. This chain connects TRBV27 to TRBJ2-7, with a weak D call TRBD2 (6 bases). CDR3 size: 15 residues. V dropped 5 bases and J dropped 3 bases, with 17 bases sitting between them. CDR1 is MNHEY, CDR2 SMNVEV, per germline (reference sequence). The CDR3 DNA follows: TGTGCCAGCAGTCACGGCGGGGCTTTGATCTACGAGCAGTACTTC. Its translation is CASSHGGALIYEQYF.

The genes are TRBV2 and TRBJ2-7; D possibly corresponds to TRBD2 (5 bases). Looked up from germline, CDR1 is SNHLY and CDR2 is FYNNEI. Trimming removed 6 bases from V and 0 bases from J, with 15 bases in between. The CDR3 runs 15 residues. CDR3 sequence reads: CASSVTGVFSYEQYF. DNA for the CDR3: TGTGCCAGCAGCGTTACCGGGGTCTTCTCCTACGAGCAGTACTTC. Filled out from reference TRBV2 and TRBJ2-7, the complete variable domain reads EPEVTQTPSHQVTQMGQEVILRCVPISNHLYFYWYRQILGQKVEFLVSFYNNEISEKSEIFDDQFSVERPDGSNFTLKIRSTKLEDSAMYFCASSVTGVFSYEQYFGPGTRLTVT.

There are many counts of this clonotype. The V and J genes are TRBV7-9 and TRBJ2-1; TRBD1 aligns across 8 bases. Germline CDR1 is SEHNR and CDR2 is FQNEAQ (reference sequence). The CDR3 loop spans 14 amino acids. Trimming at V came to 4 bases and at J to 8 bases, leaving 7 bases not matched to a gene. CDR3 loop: CASSSPGGLHEQFF. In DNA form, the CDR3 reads TGTGCCAGCAGCTCCCCAGGGGGCTTGCATGAGCAGTTCTTC.

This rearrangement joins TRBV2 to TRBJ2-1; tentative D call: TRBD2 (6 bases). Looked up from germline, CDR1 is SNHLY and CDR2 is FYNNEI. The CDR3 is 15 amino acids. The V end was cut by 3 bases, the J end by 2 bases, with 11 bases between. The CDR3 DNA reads TGTGCCAGCAGTGATCTAGGCGGGACCTACAATGAGCAGTTCTTC. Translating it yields CASSDLGGTYNEQFF.

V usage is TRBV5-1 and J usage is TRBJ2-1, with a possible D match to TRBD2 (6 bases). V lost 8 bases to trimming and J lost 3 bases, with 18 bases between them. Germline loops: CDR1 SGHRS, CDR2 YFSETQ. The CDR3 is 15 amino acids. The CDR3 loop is CARCGTRHCYNEQFF. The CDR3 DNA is TGCGCCAGGTGCGGGACGCGGCATTGCTACAATGAGCAGTTCTTC.

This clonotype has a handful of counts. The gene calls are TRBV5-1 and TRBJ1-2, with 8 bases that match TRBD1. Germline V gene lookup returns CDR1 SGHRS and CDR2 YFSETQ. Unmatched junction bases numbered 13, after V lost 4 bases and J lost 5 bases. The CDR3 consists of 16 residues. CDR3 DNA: TGCGCCAGCAGCCCGGGACAGGACAACCTAGATTATGGCTACACCTTC. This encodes CASSPGQDNLDYGYTF.

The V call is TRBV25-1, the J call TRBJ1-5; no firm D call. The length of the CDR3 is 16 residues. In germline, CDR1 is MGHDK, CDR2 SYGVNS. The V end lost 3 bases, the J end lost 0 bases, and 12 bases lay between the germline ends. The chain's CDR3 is CASSEAKHYSNQPQHF. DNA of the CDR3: TGTGCCAGCAGTGAGGCAAAGCACTATAGCAATCAGCCCCAGCATTTT.

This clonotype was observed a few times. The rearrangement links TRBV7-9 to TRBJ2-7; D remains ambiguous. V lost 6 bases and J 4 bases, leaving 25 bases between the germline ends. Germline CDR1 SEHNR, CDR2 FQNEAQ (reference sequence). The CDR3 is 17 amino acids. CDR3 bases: TGTGCCAGCAGGCCGTCCGGGTTTTTCAAGGCAGATTACGAGCAGTACTTC. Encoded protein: CASRPSGFFKADYEQYF.